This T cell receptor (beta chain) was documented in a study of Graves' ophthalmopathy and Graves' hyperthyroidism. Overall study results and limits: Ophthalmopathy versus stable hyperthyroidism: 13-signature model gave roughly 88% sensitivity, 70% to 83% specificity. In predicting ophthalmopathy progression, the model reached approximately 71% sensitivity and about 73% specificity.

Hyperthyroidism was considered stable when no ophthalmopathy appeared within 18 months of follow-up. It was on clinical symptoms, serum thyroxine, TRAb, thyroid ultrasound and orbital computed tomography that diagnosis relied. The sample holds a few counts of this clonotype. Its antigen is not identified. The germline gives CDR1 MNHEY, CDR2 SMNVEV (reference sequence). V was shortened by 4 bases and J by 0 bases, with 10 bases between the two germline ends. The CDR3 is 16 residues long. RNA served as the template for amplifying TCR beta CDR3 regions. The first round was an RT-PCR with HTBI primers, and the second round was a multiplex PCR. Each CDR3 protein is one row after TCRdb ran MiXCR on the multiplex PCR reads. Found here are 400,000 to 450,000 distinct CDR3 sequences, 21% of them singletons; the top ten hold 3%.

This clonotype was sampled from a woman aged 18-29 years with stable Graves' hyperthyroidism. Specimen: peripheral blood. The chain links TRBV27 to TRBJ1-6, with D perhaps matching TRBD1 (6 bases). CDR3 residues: CASSSDRRSYNSPLHF. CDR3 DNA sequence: TGTGCCAGCAGTTCCGACAGGCGCTCCTATAATTCACCCCTCCACTTT.